One and the same sample provided the 2 T cell receptor beta chains below, sequenced in a study of T-cell memory formation after mild COVID-19. TCRdb used MiXCR to reprocess the 5' RACE reads, holding one entry per CDR3 protein. Among 75,000 to 95,000 distinct CDR3 sequences, more than 10% were seen once, and the ten largest hold about 27%. Sequencing was carried out using PBMCs or a T cell subset sorted from them (not recorded which). These receptors came from an adult woman who had mild COVID-19 (a few samples of this study predate the infection). Cell type and time point are not known.

The sample holds a few counts of this clonotype. This chain connects TRBV7-6 to TRBJ2-7; D call uncertain. CDR1 SGHVS and CDR2 FNYEAQ come from the germline V gene. V lost 4 bases, J lost 9 bases, and 13 bases lay in between. This CDR3 has 12 residues. The CDR3 loop reads CASSSTGPGQYF. The CDR3 region has the DNA TGTGCCAGCAGCTCGACCGGGCCTGGGCAGTACTTC. Using reference TRBV7-6 and TRBJ2-7 for the parts outside the CDR3, the full variable domain is GAGVSQSPRYKVTKRGQDVALRCDPISGHVSLYWYRQALGQGPEFLTYFNYEAQQDKSGLPNDRFSAERPEGSISTLTIQRTEQRDSAMYRCASSSTGPGQYFGPGTRLTVT.

This clonotype was found a few times. Here the CDR3 DNA reads TGTGCCAGCAGCCGCGGAGGGGGAGGCACCGGGGAGCTGTTTTTT. The encoded protein is CASSRGGGGTGELFF. V is TRBV9 and J is TRBJ2-2; D possibly matches TRBD1 or TRBD2 (6 bases each). This CDR3 contains 15 residues. Germline V lookup: CDR1 SGDLS, CDR2 YYNGEE. The V and J ends lost 4 bases and 4 bases respectively, with 14 bases between them.